The entry below gives a single TCR beta chain sequence along with its context. The data are from a study of blood T cell repertoires in COVID-19. Germline values: CDR1 MNHEY, CDR2 SVGAGI. With 7 bases removed from V and 7 bases from J, the gap between germline ends came to 16 bases. The CDR3 contains 13 residues. Generated by immunoSEQ multiplex PCR, the TCRdb table keeps only in-frame clones and is missing some. The sample shows tens of thousands of clones, roughly 80% of them seen only once. Sequenced sample: peripheral blood. This TCR was sampled from a woman older than 75 with active or convalescent COVID-19. The chain is built from TRBV6-5 and TRBJ1-1; D is uncertain. In DNA, the CDR3 is TGTGCCAGCACCTCCCCGTGGGCAGTTGAAGCTTTCTTT. Translating gives CASTSPWAVEAFF.